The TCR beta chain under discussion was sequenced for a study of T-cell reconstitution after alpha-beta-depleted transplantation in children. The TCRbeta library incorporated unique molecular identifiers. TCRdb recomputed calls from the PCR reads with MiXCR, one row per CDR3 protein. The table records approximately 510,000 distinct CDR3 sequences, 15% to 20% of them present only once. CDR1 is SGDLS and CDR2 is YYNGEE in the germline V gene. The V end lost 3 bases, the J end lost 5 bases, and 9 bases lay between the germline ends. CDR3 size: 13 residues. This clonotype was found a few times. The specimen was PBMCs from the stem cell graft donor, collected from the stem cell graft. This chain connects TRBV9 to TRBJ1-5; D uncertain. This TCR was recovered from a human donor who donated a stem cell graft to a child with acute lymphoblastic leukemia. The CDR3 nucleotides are TGTGCCAGCAGCGCCGCTCCGGATCAGCCCCAGCATTTT. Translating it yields CASSAAPDQPQHF. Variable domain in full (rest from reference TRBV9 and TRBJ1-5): DSGVTQTPKHLITATGQRVTLRCSPRSGDLSVYWYQQSLDQGLQFLIQYYNGEERAKGNILERFSAQQFPDLHSELNLSSLELGDSALYFCASSAAPDQPQHFGDGTRLSIL.